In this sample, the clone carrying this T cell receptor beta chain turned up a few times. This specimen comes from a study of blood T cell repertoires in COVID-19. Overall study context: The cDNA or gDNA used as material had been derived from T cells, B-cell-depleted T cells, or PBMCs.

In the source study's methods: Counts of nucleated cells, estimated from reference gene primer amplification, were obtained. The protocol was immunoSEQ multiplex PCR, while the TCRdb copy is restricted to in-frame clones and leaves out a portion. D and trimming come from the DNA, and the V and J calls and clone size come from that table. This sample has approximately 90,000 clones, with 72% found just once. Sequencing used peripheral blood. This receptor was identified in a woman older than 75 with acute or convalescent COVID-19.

Written as DNA, the CDR3 is TGTGCCAGCAGCTTCGGCGGACAGGCCTACGAGCAGTACTTC. Translating it yields CASSFGGQAYEQYF. V usage is TRBV13 and J usage is TRBJ2-7, with 7 bases aligning to TRBD1. This CDR3 is 14 amino acids long. The trim removed 3 bases at V and 2 bases at J, leaving 4 bases unmatched. Germline loops: CDR1 PRHDT, CDR2 FYEKMQ (reference sequence). Full variable domain (rest looked up from reference TRBV13 and TRBJ2-7): AAGVIQSPRHLIKEKRETATLKCYPIPRHDTVYWYQQGPGQDPQFLISFYEKMQSDKGSIPDRFSAQQFSDYHSELNMSSLELGDSALYFCASSFGGQAYEQYFGPGTRLTVT.